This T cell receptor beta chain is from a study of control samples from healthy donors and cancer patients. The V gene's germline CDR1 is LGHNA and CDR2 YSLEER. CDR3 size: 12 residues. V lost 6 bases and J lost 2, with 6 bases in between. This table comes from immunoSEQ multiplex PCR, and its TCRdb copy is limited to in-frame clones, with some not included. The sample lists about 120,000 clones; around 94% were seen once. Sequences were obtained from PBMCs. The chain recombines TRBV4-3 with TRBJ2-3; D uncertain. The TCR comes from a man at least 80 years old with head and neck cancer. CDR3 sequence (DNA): TGCGCCAGCAGTGGGTTCACAGATACGCAGTATTTT. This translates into CASSGFTDTQYF.